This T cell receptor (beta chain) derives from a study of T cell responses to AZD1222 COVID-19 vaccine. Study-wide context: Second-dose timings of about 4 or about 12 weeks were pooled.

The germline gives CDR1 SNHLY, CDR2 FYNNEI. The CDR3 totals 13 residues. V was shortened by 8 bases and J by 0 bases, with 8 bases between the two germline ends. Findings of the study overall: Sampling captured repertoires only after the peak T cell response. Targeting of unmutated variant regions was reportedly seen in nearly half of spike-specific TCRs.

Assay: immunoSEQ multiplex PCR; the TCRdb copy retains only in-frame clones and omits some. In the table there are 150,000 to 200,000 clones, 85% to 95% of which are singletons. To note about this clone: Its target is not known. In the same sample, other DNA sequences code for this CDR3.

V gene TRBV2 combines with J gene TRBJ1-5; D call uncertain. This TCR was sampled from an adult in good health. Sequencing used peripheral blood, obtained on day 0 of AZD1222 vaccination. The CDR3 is CASDRDSNQPQHF. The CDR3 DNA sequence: TGTGCCAGCGACCGGGATAGCAATCAGCCCCAGCATTTT.